The 21 T cell receptor beta chains presented below share a single source sample, sequenced in a study of cytomegalovirus exposure and HLA in healthy donors. PCR was performed using 60 Vbeta and 13 Jbeta primers. The data were produced by immunoSEQ multiplex PCR, yet TCRdb's version contains in-frame clones alone and is incomplete. This sample contains approximately 110,000 clones. The sequenced sample was PBMCs. The receptors shown here come from a man in his forties or fifties in good health and CMV-seronegative.

V is TRBV5-8 and J is TRBJ1-1; no clear D. The germline gives CDR1 SGHTS, CDR2 YDEGEE. The CDR3 is 17 residues long. V was trimmed by 1 base and J by 0 bases, leaving 16 bases between them. The CDR3 here is CASSLRSLEPMNTEAFF. For the CDR3, the DNA is TGTGCCAGCAGCTTGCGTAGCCTCGAGCCCATGAACACTGAAGCTTTCTTT.

V is TRBV2 and J is TRBJ2-7, with 7 bases lining up with TRBD1. Germline CDR1 and CDR2: SNHLY and FYNNEI. This CDR3 has 16 amino acids. Trimming at V came to 5 bases and at J to 0 bases, leaving 10 bases not matched to a gene. The CDR3 DNA sequence: TGTGCCAGCAGTTATCGAACCGGGACAGCCTCCTACGAGCAGTACTTC. Protein sequence: CASSYRTGTASYEQYF.

The V and J genes are TRBV29-1 and TRBJ1-2, with D possibly being TRBD1 (6 bases). Trimming took off 7 bases at V and 4 bases at J, with 19 bases between the two ends. The CDR3 sequence is 14 residues long. Germline assignment: CDR1 SQVTM and CDR2 ANQGSEA. DNA of the CDR3: TGCAGCGGCAACAGGGTGCAGGAAGGCTATGGCTACACCTTC. It translates to CSGNRVQEGYGYTF.

The gene calls are TRBV5-4 and TRBJ2-7; 10 bases align to TRBD2. V lost 5 bases, J lost 0 bases, and 14 bases stayed unmatched. The CDR3 loop spans 18 amino acids. CDR1 is SGHNT, CDR2 YYREEE, per germline (reference sequence). CDR3 residues: CASRNRDSGGPASYEQYF. The CDR3 region has the DNA TGTGCCAGCAGGAACCGGGATAGCGGGGGGCCCGCCTCCTACGAGCAGTACTTC.

The V call is TRBV7-9, the J call TRBJ2-5; 9 nucleotides line up with TRBD2. This CDR3 comprises 16 residues. The V segment lost 2 bases and the J segment 4 bases; nucleotides outside the gene matches: 8. CDR1 SEHNR and CDR2 FQNEAQ come from the germline V gene (reference sequence). The CDR3, as DNA: TGTGCCAGCAGCTTATGGTTAGCGGGAGCTTTAGAGACCCAGTACTTC. Translation: CASSLWLAGALETQYF.

The chain carries TRBV9 and TRBJ2-2, with 8 bases aligning to TRBD1. J gave up 3 bases and V 4 bases, and 11 bases lay outside the gene matches. CDR1 and CDR2 (germline): SGDLS, YYNGEE. This CDR3 is built from 17 residues. CDR3 in amino acids: CASSPPSDRVDTGELFF. As DNA, the CDR3 is TGTGCCAGCAGCCCACCATCGGACAGGGTGGACACCGGGGAGCTGTTTTTT. Looking up the rest from reference TRBV9 and TRBJ2-2 gives the full variable domain: DSGVTQTPKHLITATGQRVTLRCSPRSGDLSVYWYQQSLDQGLQFLIQYYNGEERAKGNILERFSAQQFPDLHSELNLSSLELGDSALYFCASSPPSDRVDTGELFFGEGSRLTVL.

The V call is TRBV10-3, the J call TRBJ2-2, with TRBD1 matching over 7 bases. This CDR3 comprises 13 residues. The germline V gene encodes CDR1 ENHRY and CDR2 SYGVKD. Germline trimming cut 11 bases from V and 1 base from J; bases unmatched to any gene: 4. The CDR3 nucleotides are TGTGCCCTTTCAGGGGGGAACACCGGGGAGCTGTTTTTT. Encoded protein: CALSGGNTGELFF.

The genes are TRBV9 and TRBJ1-4; tentatively, D is TRBD1 (5 bases). Trimming pared 1 base from V and 2 bases from J, leaving 15 bases between. The germline V gene encodes CDR1 SGDLS and CDR2 YYNGEE. CDR3 length: 17 amino acids. Here the CDR3 reads CASSVSVGGSTNEKLFF. The CDR3 region has the DNA TGTGCCAGCAGCGTATCCGTCGGGGGTTCCACTAATGAAAAACTGTTTTTT.

The rearrangement joins TRBV2 to TRBJ2-1; TRBD2 matches at 10 bases. The CDR3 covers 15 residues. Germline lookup yields CDR1 SNHLY and CDR2 FYNNEI. The J segment lost 6 bases and the V segment lost 6 bases, leaving 8 bases of the junction unmatched. The CDR3 reads CASRTGTSAVNEQFF. CDR3 nucleotides: TGTGCCAGCAGGACCGGGACTAGCGCTGTCAATGAGCAGTTCTTC.

The chain joins TRBV27 to TRBJ2-7; D is perhaps TRBD2 (5 bases). Trimming removed 0 bases at V and 3 bases at J, with 15 bases between. The CDR3 loop spans 16 amino acids. The germline V gene encodes CDR1 MNHEY and CDR2 SMNVEV (reference sequence). The CDR3 sequence is CASSLSGSWTRYEQYF. The CDR3 DNA sequence: TGTGCCAGCAGTTTATCCGGGTCTTGGACTCGCTACGAGCAGTACTTC.

The chain has TRBV5-6 and TRBJ1-2; no firm D call. This CDR3 is built from 13 residues. V was pared by 0 bases and J by 1 base, with 4 bases between. CDR1 SGHDT and CDR2 YYEEEE come from the germline V gene. CDR3 sequence: CASSLAVNYGYTF. The CDR3 region has the DNA TGTGCCAGCAGCTTGGCCGTTAACTATGGCTACACCTTC.

The rearrangement uses TRBV11-2 and TRBJ2-3, with D possibly being TRBD2 (5 bases). Between the trimmed V and J ends, which lost 5 bases and 4 bases, there was a span of 13 bases. Germline CDR1 reads SGHAT; CDR2 reads FQNNGV. The CDR3 contains 14 residues. This CDR3 is CASSNPSGPDTQYF. The CDR3 DNA reads TGTGCCAGCAGCAACCCGAGCGGCCCAGATACGCAGTATTTT.

The V and J genes are TRBV7-9 and TRBJ1-2; D unclear. Germline CDR1 SEHNR, CDR2 FQNEAQ (reference sequence). Trimming took off 0 bases at V and 6 bases at J, with 11 bases between the two ends. This CDR3 region has 14 residues. The CDR3 sequence: CASSLAREVDGYTF. The CDR3 bases are TGTGCCAGCAGCTTAGCACGAGAGGTAGATGGCTACACCTTC.

The chain links TRBV9 to TRBJ2-3, with TRBD2 matching over 11 bases. This CDR3 spans 16 amino acids. With V trimmed by 1 base and J by 1 base, 2 bases remained unmatched. Germline V lookup: CDR1 SGDLS, CDR2 YYNGEE. CDR3 sequence reads: CASSVLSGGGTDTQYF. CDR3 DNA: TGTGCCAGCAGCGTACTTAGCGGGGGGGGCACAGATACGCAGTATTTT.

CDR3 nucleotide sequence: TGTGCCAGCAGCTTAGACGGGGGAATCCATGGCTACACCTTC. The encoded protein is CASSLDGGIHGYTF. The chain couples TRBV7-9 to TRBJ1-2; the D gene is possibly TRBD1 (5 bases). V was shortened by 1 base and J by 6 bases, with 12 bases between the two germline ends. The CDR3 has 14 amino acids. In germline, CDR1 is SEHNR, CDR2 FQNEAQ (reference sequence).

The chain is built from TRBV30 and TRBJ2-3; D ambiguous. This CDR3 has 15 residues. Germline lookup yields CDR1 GTSNPN and CDR2 SVGIG (reference sequence). V was pared by 4 bases and J by 4 bases, with 18 bases between. The CDR3 region is CAWTHNLFYPDTQYF. The DNA of the CDR3 is TGTGCCTGGACCCACAACCTGTTTTACCCAGATACGCAGTATTTT.

The chain recombines TRBV5-8 with TRBJ1-2; D call uncertain. CDR3 size: 15 residues. The germline V gene encodes CDR1 SGHTS and CDR2 YDEGEE. The ends were cut back, 6 bases at V and 8 bases at J, with 23 bases in the middle. The CDR3 here is CASTLEVRVGWGYTF. The CDR3 DNA sequence: TGTGCCAGCACCCTGGAAGTCCGGGTAGGCTGGGGCTACACCTTC.

This sequence joins TRBV6-5 and TRBJ1-1; D not resolved. V was cut by 3 bases and J by 1 base, with 6 bases left in between. Germline CDR1 MNHEY, CDR2 SVGAGI. The CDR3 is made up of 13 amino acids. The CDR3 DNA sequence: TGTGCCAGCAGTTATCAGTGGAACACTGAAGCTTTCTTT. Protein sequence: CASSYQWNTEAFF.

CDR3 residues: CASSQDPGQGISGYTF. CDR3 DNA sequence: TGTGCCAGCAGCCAAGATCCGGGACAGGGGATCTCTGGCTACACCTTC. This chain connects TRBV4-2 to TRBJ1-2; 10 bases map to TRBD1. This CDR3 has 16 residues. V gave up 0 bases and J gave up 7 bases; unmatched junction bases: 8. CDR1 and CDR2 (germline): LGHNA, YNFKEQ.

The rearrangement uses TRBV19 and TRBJ2-7; D ambiguous. V gave up 1 base and J gave up 6 bases, with 7 bases separating them. The CDR3 runs 12 residues. Per germline, CDR1 LNHDA and CDR2 SQIVND (reference sequence). Written as DNA, the CDR3 is TGTGCCAGTAGTATAGGGGCTGGCGAGCAGTACTTC. Translation gives CASSIGAGEQYF.

The genes are TRBV7-9 and TRBJ1-1, with unresolved D. Germline-derived CDR1 and CDR2 are SEHNR and FQNEAQ (reference sequence). V shed 6 bases and J shed 4 bases, with 15 bases lying between them. The CDR3 loop spans 14 amino acids. The CDR3 DNA reads TGTGCCAGCAGTACGCAGACTAGCACCACTGAAGCTTTCTTT. The encoded protein is CASSTQTSTTEAFF.